Described below is a single T cell receptor beta chain sequence and its context. No antigen is known for it. In germline, CDR1 is MNHNS, CDR2 SASEGT. The CDR3 runs 15 residues. Trimming cost V 2 bases and J 4 bases; bases outside gene matches: 6. The data belong to a study of Graves' ophthalmopathy and Graves' hyperthyroidism. From fresh peripheral blood, around 11 ml in volume, the PBMCs were obtained. Study findings and constraints: Stable hyperthyroidism and ophthalmopathy were told apart by a 13-signature model, which achieved 85% to 90% sensitivity and over 65% specificity.

Investigators amplified TCR beta CDR3 regions from RNA transcripts. Scientists carried out first-round RT-PCR using HTBI primers and then a second-round multiplex PCR. TCRdb re-called the multiplex PCR reads through MiXCR, storing one row per CDR3 protein. The profile shows 360,000 or so distinct CDR3 sequences, 15% to 20% of them singletons. The receptor's source is a woman aged 18-35 years with Graves' ophthalmopathy. The specimen was peripheral blood. The chain links TRBV6-1 to TRBJ2-7; TRBD1 agrees at 9 bases. The CDR3 here is CASSEWGQGWYEQYF. CDR3 DNA: TGTGCCAGCAGTGAATGGGGACAGGGTTGGTACGAGCAGTACTTC.